The T cell receptor (delta chain) under discussion was sequenced for a study of gamma-delta T cells after stem cell transplantation. The CDR3 has 18 amino acids. Germline V gives CDR1 GEAIGNYY, CDR2 EKD. A word on this clone: The protein given by TCRdb reflects a much larger clone and differs at residue 4 from this DNA's translation, likely from a read error; the protein shown is the DNA's translation.

TCRdb called clones from the RT-PCR reads again using CATT. The data show some 12,000 delta-chain clones, with 1.3% seen just once and about 9.4% held by the top ten. The sample comprised gamma-delta T cells. The receptor was isolated from a human donor. It is not recorded whose cells these are; they may come from a transplant donor. The chain combines TRDV2 with TRDJ1, with 10 positions matching TRDD3. The DNA for the CDR3 is TGTGCCTGTGTCACCCCTCTTACTGGGGGATTTACCACCGATAAACTCATCTTT. Translation: CACVTPLTGGFTTDKLIF.